Below, 28 T cell receptor beta chains from the same sample are listed, as sequenced in a study of cytomegalovirus exposure and HLA in healthy donors. Both 60 Vbeta primers and 13 Jbeta primers went into the PCR. Measured with immunoSEQ multiplex PCR; TCRdb has only the in-frame clones, and not every one. This table holds 150,000 to 200,000 clones. Sequences were obtained from PBMCs. The receptors originated from a woman younger than 35 in good health and CMV-seropositive.

This chain links TRBV13 with TRBJ2-7; 7 bases align to TRBD1. CDR3 length equals 16 residues. J was trimmed by 2 bases and V by 5 bases; bases with no gene match: 12. CDR1 and CDR2 from the germline V gene are PRHDT and FYEKMQ (reference sequence). The CDR3 DNA follows: TGTGCCAGCAGCATCACAAGGGGGCTGTCCCCCTACGAGCAGTACTTC. Encoded protein: CASSITRGLSPYEQYF.

The rearrangement joins TRBV10-3 to TRBJ2-3; D remains unclear. The CDR3 extends over 17 amino acids. Germline CDR1 ENHRY, CDR2 SYGVKD. The ends were cut back, 6 bases at V and 2 bases at J, with 21 bases in the middle. CDR3 in DNA: TGTGCCATCAGAGCCCGACACTCTCGCAATCACACAGATACGCAGTATTTT. This gives the protein CAIRARHSRNHTDTQYF.

This chain joins TRBV7-8 and TRBJ1-1; D call uncertain. This CDR3 is built from 11 residues. Deletions cut 5 bases from V and 6 bases from J, with 7 bases between. Germline CDR1 SGHVS, CDR2 FQNEAQ. This CDR3 reads CASSAGAEAFF. The CDR3 bases are TGTGCCAGCAGCGCAGGCGCTGAAGCTTTCTTT.

A note on this clone: One end of the junction varies from germline; a read error may be responsible. Other DNA sequences within the sample encode an identical CDR3. The chain carries TRBV29-1 and TRBJ2-3, with 12 bases aligning to TRBD2. Germline CDR1 SQVTM, CDR2 ANQGSEA. The CDR3 extends over 16 amino acids. The CDR3 here is CSVETRASGGAAPRDF. CDR3 nucleotides: TGCAGCGTTGAAACCCGGGCTAGCGGGGGGGCCGCCCCGAGGGATTTT.

With respect to this clone: The sample carries other DNA sequences with the same CDR3. This chain joins TRBV7-9 and TRBJ2-7; D gene unclear. Per the germline V gene, CDR1 is SEHNR and CDR2 is FQNEAQ (reference sequence). The CDR3 consists of 12 residues. V lost 0 bases to trimming and J lost 6 bases, with 6 bases between them. The CDR3 DNA sequence: TGTGCCAGCAGCTTAGCCCCGGGCGAGCAGTACTTC. Its translation: CASSLAPGEQYF.

The chain combines TRBV7-3 with TRBJ1-2; D possibly corresponds to TRBD1 (6 bases). The CDR3 sequence is 14 residues long. Per germline, CDR1 SGHTA and CDR2 FQGTGA. The V gene lost 5 bases and the J gene lost 7 bases, with 17 bases spanning the gap. CDR3 loop: CASSQGGGTGGYTF. CDR3 coding DNA: TGTGCCAGCAGCCAAGGTGGGGGCACCGGTGGCTACACCTTC.

The chain employs TRBV6-1 and TRBJ1-1; D is possibly TRBD1 (6 bases). Trimming cost V 3 bases and J 8 bases, with 13 bases left between them. Germline lookup yields CDR1 MNHNS and CDR2 SASEGT. The CDR3 spans 13 residues. CDR3 in DNA: TGTGCCAGCAGTGACGAATACAGGGAGGAAGCTTTCTTT. It specifies CASSDEYREEAFF.

The chain carries TRBV30 and TRBJ2-5; TRBD1 matches at 8 bases. CDR3 size: 14 residues. Germline V gene sequence: CDR1 GTSNPN, CDR2 SVGIG (reference sequence). V was pared by 0 bases and J by 3 bases, with 3 bases of the junction left unmatched. The CDR3 loop reads CAWSVDRAKETQYF. CDR3 bases: TGTGCCTGGAGTGTGGACAGGGCGAAAGAGACCCAGTACTTC.

The rearrangement uses TRBV23-1 and TRBJ1-1, with 9 bases aligning to TRBD1. TRBV23-1 is labeled an ORF, and its function is uncertain. After removal of 0 bases from V and 3 bases from J, the junction contained 5 bases not matched to a gene. The CDR3 covers 16 residues. The CDR3 is CASSQSRTGEYTEAFF. The CDR3 region has the DNA TGCGCCAGCAGTCAATCGAGGACAGGGGAGTACACTGAAGCTTTCTTT.

V and J are TRBV7-2 and TRBJ2-1; 8 bases are shared with TRBD2. Trimming cost V 0 bases and J 9 bases; bases outside gene matches: 4. This CDR3 comprises 14 residues. Germline V lookup: CDR1 SGHTA, CDR2 FQGNSA. This CDR3 is CASSLALTSVEQFF. CDR3 in DNA: TGTGCCAGCAGCTTAGCCCTGACTAGCGTTGAGCAGTTCTTC.

V usage is TRBV7-2 and J usage is TRBJ1-2; TRBD1 aligns across 7 bases. The CDR3 sequence is 14 residues long. In germline, CDR1 is SGHTA, CDR2 FQGNSA. With V trimmed by 4 bases and J by 4 bases, 6 bases remained unmatched. The CDR3 bases are TGTGCCAGCAGCTCCAGGGGGAGAGGCTATGGCTACACCTTC. It encodes CASSSRGRGYGYTF.

Concerning this clone: One end of the junction does not line up with germline, which may come from a read error. CDR3 in amino acids: CASSLGGTGDYEQYF. The CDR3 nucleotides read TGTGCCAGCAGTTTAGGGGGGACAGGGGACTACGAGCAGTACTTC. The rearrangement links TRBV7-9 to TRBJ2-7; 10 bases are shared with TRBD1. The CDR3 totals 15 residues. Germline V lookup: CDR1 SEHNR, CDR2 FQNEAQ (reference sequence). The complete variable domain, with remaining parts taken from reference TRBV7-9 and TRBJ2-7, reads DTGVSQNPRHKITKRGQNVTFRCDPISEHNRLYWYRQTLGQGPEFLTYFQNEAQLEKSRLLSDRFSAERPKGSFSTLEIQRTEQGDSAMYLCASSLGGTGDYEQYFGPGTRLTVT.

The chain uses TRBV5-6 and TRBJ2-1, with TRBD2 matching over 14 bases. V trimming: 7 bases; J trimming: 13 bases; junction bases outside the gene matches: 7. Germline CDR1 and CDR2: SGHDT and YYEEEE. The CDR3 contains 13 residues. The CDR3: CASGRLAGGHQFF. In DNA, the CDR3 is TGTGCCAGCGGCAGACTAGCGGGGGGGCATCAGTTCTTC.

The chain links TRBV15 to TRBJ2-5, with a tentative D call TRBD1 (5 bases). Looked up from germline, CDR1 is LNHNV and CDR2 is YYDKDF (reference sequence). V was shortened by 0 bases and J by 5 bases, with 16 bases between the two germline ends. The CDR3 has 16 amino acids. The CDR3 DNA reads as TGTGCCACCAGCAGAGAGAGCATGGGGCTAGGGGAGACCCAGTACTTC. Translated: CATSRESMGLGETQYF.

The rearrangement links TRBV6-1 to TRBJ2-7; maybe TRBD1 (6 bases). The CDR3 totals 15 residues. The germline CDR1 and CDR2 sequences are MNHNS and SASEGT. Trimming removed 7 bases from V and 0 bases from J, with 16 bases in between. This CDR3 reads CASTGQGLHSYEQYF. CDR3 DNA: TGTGCCAGCACTGGGCAGGGGCTCCACTCCTACGAGCAGTACTTC.

This chain links TRBV30 with TRBJ2-4; D gene unclear. The CDR3 has 13 amino acids. V gave up 4 bases and J gave up 0 bases, with 7 bases separating them. In germline, CDR1 is GTSNPN, CDR2 SVGIG (reference sequence). CDR3 DNA sequence: TGTGCCTGGAAGAGTAGAGCCAAAAACATTCAGTACTTC. Amino acids: CAWKSRAKNIQYF.

The chain combines TRBV13 with TRBJ1-3; D gene unclear. Germline values: CDR1 PRHDT, CDR2 FYEKMQ (reference sequence). V shed 5 bases and J shed 4 bases, with 15 bases lying between them. The CDR3 loop spans 15 amino acids. The CDR3 reads CASSHRPVKGNTIYF. DNA of the CDR3: TGTGCCAGCAGCCACCGCCCGGTAAAAGGAAACACCATATATTTT.

As for this clone: One junction end does not reproduce the germline sequence, and a read error may be involved. The chain couples TRBV5-1 to TRBJ1-1, with a tentative D call TRBD1 (5 bases). Germline V lookup: CDR1 SGHRS, CDR2 YFSETQ. This CDR3 contains 13 residues. CDR3 residues: CASSLGEGSEAFF. The CDR3 DNA reads as TGCGCCAGCAGTTTGGGGGAGGGAAGTGAAGCTTTCTTT.

The chain is built from TRBV4-2 and TRBJ2-7, with TRBD2 identical over 8 bases. Germline V lookup: CDR1 LGHNA, CDR2 YNFKEQ. There are 16 residues in the CDR3. J was trimmed by 2 bases and V by 0 bases; bases with no gene match: 6. The CDR3 DNA reads as TGTGCCAGCAGCCAAGATTTGGGACTAGTGACCTACGAGCAGTACTTC. Protein: CASSQDLGLVTYEQYF.

The DNA of the CDR3 is TGTGCCAGCAGTTCTTTTGGGACTAGCGGCTACAATGAGCAGTTCTTC. As protein: CASSSFGTSGYNEQFF. This chain uses TRBV11-2 with TRBJ2-1; 11 positions agree with TRBD2. The CDR3 extends over 16 amino acids. The trim removed 6 bases at V and 3 bases at J, leaving 7 bases unmatched. Germline V CDR1 and CDR2: SGHAT, FQNNGV.

The chain has TRBV5-1 and TRBJ2-2, with TRBD1 as a possible D gene (5 bases). This CDR3 spans 15 amino acids. Germline V CDR1 and CDR2: SGHRS, YFSETQ. Trimming left V 1 base short and J 7 bases short, with 14 bases between. The CDR3 DNA follows: TGCGCCAGCAGCTTGCGTGTCAGGGTAGACGGGGAGCTGTTTTTT. It translates to CASSLRVRVDGELFF.

CDR3 protein: CASSGRDRDNSPLHF. CDR3 DNA: TGTGCCAGCAGCGGACGCGACAGGGATAATTCACCCCTCCACTTT. J is TRBJ1-6 and V is TRBV9; 7 bases map to TRBD1. Germline assignment: CDR1 SGDLS and CDR2 YYNGEE. V lost 3 bases to trimming and J lost 5 bases; unmatched junction nucleotides: 5. CDR3 length: 15 amino acids. The complete variable domain, with remaining parts taken from reference TRBV9 and TRBJ1-6, reads DSGVTQTPKHLITATGQRVTLRCSPRSGDLSVYWYQQSLDQGLQFLIQYYNGEERAKGNILERFSAQQFPDLHSELNLSSLELGDSALYFCASSGRDRDNSPLHFGNGTRLTVT.

This chain connects TRBV5-1 to TRBJ1-5, with 7 nucleotides matching TRBD1. This CDR3 has 16 residues. CDR1 and CDR2 from the germline V gene are SGHRS and YFSETQ. V lost 0 bases and J lost 2; bases outside the gene matches: 5. Written as DNA, the CDR3 is TGCGCCAGCAGCTTGGGGTACGGGACAGGCAATCAGCCCCAGCATTTT. Encoded protein: CASSLGYGTGNQPQHF.

The chain uses TRBV4-1 and TRBJ2-7, with TRBD1 matching over 8 bases. The CDR3 sequence is 15 residues long. Per the germline V gene, CDR1 is MGHRA and CDR2 is YSYEKL. J was trimmed by 6 bases and V by 1 base; bases with no gene match: 8. CDR3 bases: TGCGCCAGCAGCCAAGGACAGGGGTACTCATTCGAGCAGTACTTC. It yields the protein CASSQGQGYSFEQYF.

V usage is TRBV4-2 and J usage is TRBJ1-5; 8 nucleotides line up with TRBD1. Losses at the gene ends were 5 bases for V and 5 bases for J; bases not matched to a gene: 8. The CDR3 runs 15 residues. Germline CDR1 LGHNA, CDR2 YNFKEQ. CDR3 nucleotide sequence: TGTGCCAGCAGCGCCCAGGACAGGGCTCATCAGCCCCAGCATTTT. Translated: CASSAQDRAHQPQHF.

Points on this clone: The same CDR3 also results from other DNA sequences found in this sample. This chain connects TRBV5-1 to TRBJ2-7; maybe TRBD1 (6 bases). Trimming shortened V by 2 bases and J by 4 bases, and 10 bases separated the two germline ends. This CDR3 spans 13 amino acids. The germline V gene encodes CDR1 SGHRS and CDR2 YFSETQ. CDR3 in amino acids: CASSLGGLYEQYF. CDR3 in DNA: TGCGCCAGCAGCTTAGGGGGTTTATACGAGCAGTACTTC.

CDR3 amino acids: CASSLTAYKILEQYF. Here the CDR3 DNA reads TGTGCCAGCAGTTTAACCGCTTACAAGATCCTTGAGCAGTACTTC. The V gene is TRBV27, the J gene TRBJ2-7; D remains unclear. The CDR3 length is 15 residues. V was trimmed by 2 bases and J by 7 bases, leaving 18 bases between them. CDR1 and CDR2 from the germline V gene are MNHEY and SMNVEV (reference sequence).

V and J are TRBV7-9 and TRBJ1-1, with D possibly TRBD1 on 5 matching bases. V was cut by 4 bases and J by 6 bases, with 12 bases left in between. Germline CDR1 is SEHNR and CDR2 is FQNEAQ (reference sequence). The CDR3 consists of 13 residues. In DNA form, the CDR3 reads TGTGCCAGCAGCTCAGGGATAGGGCCTGAAGCTTTCTTT. This gives the protein CASSSGIGPEAFF.